This is a list of T cell receptor beta chains from one sample in a study of T cell repertoires in cytomegalovirus infection. MiXCR, applied by TCRdb to the reads, yields one record per CDR3 protein. The sample has 160,000 or so distinct CDR3 sequences; roughly 15% are singletons. The sample comprised CD8+ T cells from PBMCs. The receptors stem from a human donor in good health (CMV status not recorded). Some clones in this sample may be carry-over from other donors' samples. Both conserved end residues are part of each CDR3. A D gene is named only where the DNA matches it firmly. Clone size is given for some rows only: seen once, a few or many times, or a class if the clone is expanded.

CASSLGSGSQETQYF TGTGCCAGCAGTTTGGGGAGCGGGTCCCAAGAGACCCAGTACTTC . TRBJ2-5 few TRBV28
CASSLAGSRLADTGELFF TGTGCCAGCAGCTTAGCAGGAAGCCGGCTAGCGGACACCGGGGAGCTGTTTTTT TRBD2 TRBJ2-2 . TRBV7-9
CASTPRRDGAYEQYF TGTGCCAGCACCCCCCGAAGAGACGGTGCCTACGAGCAGTACTTC . TRBJ2-7 few TRBV6-2/TRBV6-3
CASSLHTGELFF TGTGCCAGCAGTTTGCACACCGGGGAGCTGTTTTTT . TRBJ2-2 few TRBV28
CSHAGERQETQYF TGCAGCCACGCCGGGGAGCGACAAGAGACCCAGTACTTC . TRBJ2-5 few TRBV20-1
CASSPYTDTQYF TGTGCCAGCAGTCCCTACACAGATACGCAGTATTTT . TRBJ2-3 many TRBV27
CASSFRTPISYNEQFF TGTGCCAGCAGCTTTCGGACCCCCATTTCCTACAATGAGCAGTTCTTC . TRBJ2-1 many TRBV7-9
CASSLGRKQETQYF TGTGCCAGCAGCTTAGGACGGAAGCAAGAGACCCAGTACTTC . TRBJ2-5 . TRBV7-2
CASRPLRDREDEQYF TGTGCCAGCAGACCTCTTCGGGACAGGGAAGACGAGCAGTACTTC TRBD1 TRBJ2-7 few TRBV28
CASSSSLASEQYF TGTGCCAGCAGCTCATCACTAGCGTCCGAGCAGTACTTC TRBD2 TRBJ2-7 . TRBV11-2
CSVLGTSGGHYNEQFF TGCAGCGTACTAGGGACTAGCGGGGGCCACTACAATGAGCAGTTCTTC TRBD2 TRBJ2-1 once TRBV29-1
CASSSLGGPATEAFF TGTGCCAGCAGCTCGCTGGGCGGTCCAGCCACTGAAGCTTTCTTT . TRBJ1-1 few TRBV7-3
CASSLARGPRQETQYF TGTGCCAGCAGCTTAGCGCGTGGACCCCGTCAAGAGACCCAGTACTTC . TRBJ2-5 few TRBV7-8
CASSTGQILTDTQYF TGTGCCAGCAGTACCGGACAGATACTCACAGATACGCAGTATTTT . TRBJ2-3 . TRBV7-9
CASSHGGPNHYGYTF TGTGCCAGCAGCCACGGGGGGCCTAACCACTATGGCTACACCTTC . TRBJ1-2 many TRBV11-2
CASSRKHGAYNEQFF TGTGCCAGCAGCCGTAAACATGGGGCCTACAATGAGCAGTTCTTC . TRBJ2-1 many TRBV7-7
CASSNGLVRVTQYF TGTGCCAGCAGCAATGGACTAGTGAGGGTGACCCAGTACTTC TRBD2 TRBJ2-5 few TRBV7-9
CASSPHFEGLFF TGTGCCAGCAGCCCCCACTTTGAAGGGCTGTTTTTT . TRBJ1-4 . TRBV7-9
CASSQGRVTGELFF TGTGCCAGCAGCCAAGGGAGGGTCACCGGGGAGCTGTTTTTT . TRBJ2-2 . TRBV14
CASSYSSGGFVEAFF TGTGCCAGCAGTTACTCGTCGGGGGGTTTCGTTGAAGCTTTCTTT . TRBJ1-1 . TRBV6-2/TRBV6-3
CASSHSAGAYNEQFF TGCGCCAGCAGCCACTCAGCGGGGGCCTACAATGAGCAGTTCTTC TRBD2 TRBJ2-1 many TRBV4-3
CASSRHGTGGNEQYF TGTGCCAGCAGCCGCCATGGGACAGGGGGCAACGAGCAGTACTTC TRBD1 TRBJ2-7 many TRBV7-2